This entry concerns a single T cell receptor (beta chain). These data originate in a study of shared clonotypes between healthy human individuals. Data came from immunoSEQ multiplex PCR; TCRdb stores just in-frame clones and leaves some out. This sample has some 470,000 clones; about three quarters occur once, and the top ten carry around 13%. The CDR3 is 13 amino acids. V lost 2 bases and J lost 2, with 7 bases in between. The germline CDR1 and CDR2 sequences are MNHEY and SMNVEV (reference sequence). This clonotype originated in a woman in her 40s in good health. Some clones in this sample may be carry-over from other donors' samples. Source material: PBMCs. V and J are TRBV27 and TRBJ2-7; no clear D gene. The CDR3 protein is CASSLNWPYEQYF. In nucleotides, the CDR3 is TGTGCCAGCAGTTTAAACTGGCCCTACGAGCAGTACTTC.